This T cell receptor beta chain was captured by sequencing in a study of cytomegalovirus exposure and HLA in healthy donors (dated by TCRdb to 2017 to 2019). Turning to the overall study: According to a later analysis, the 120 or so validation repertoires were produced on the same platform as the 680 or so repertoires of the first cohort. The aim of the study was to test whether cataloging public T cell receptors could identify signatures of past pathogen exposure. Besides the first cohort of approximately 710 subjects, a separate validation cohort made up of over a hundred different subjects was used. To predict cytomegalovirus infection status, the study brought together high-throughput TCR immunosequencing, statistical association of individual TCRs with disease status, and machine learning.

V is shortened by 5 bases, J by 4 bases, and the region joining them spans 11 bases. In the germline V gene, CDR1 corresponds to SNHLY and CDR2 to FYNNEI. The CDR3 measures 13 amino acids from cysteine to phenylalanine. This entry keeps only the CDR3 DNA: 39 bases, framed from base 1. The study at large found these results: Subsequent analysis determined that TCRs grouped into clusters in the first cohort also showed a tendency toward co-occurrence across the roughly 120 validation repertoires, and approximately 94% of cluster scores exceeded 0. While some public TCRs were present in many individuals, most TCR sequences turned up only very rarely across donors. The validation cohort had no HLA typing available for a later analysis, so co-occurrence within that cohort was assessed over all 120 or so repertoires. Three of the identified cytomegalovirus-associated TCR beta chains were confirmed in vitro to be specific for cytomegalovirus antigens. The study listed 150 to 200 TCR beta chains as associated with cytomegalovirus. The classifier was reported to diagnose cytomegalovirus status with high specificity and sensitivity in both the original and validation cohorts. The authors suggested that the approach could potentially be extended to other disease states and immunological phenotypes.

As for this clone: Its target antigen remains unknown. Per-base quality was not reported, and no clone a single base away is much larger than it.

The library was made by the immunoSEQ multiplex PCR assay. The source study handled its data this way. A statistical classification framework was built to diagnose cytomegalovirus status from the catalog of TCR beta chain sequences. TCRdb retrieved this table from immuneACCESS and kept in-frame rearrangements only. Not all clones are present; in checked studies, unresolved V genes account for under half, and no reason is known for the remainder. The V and J calls and clone size are taken from that table; D and trimming were inferred from the DNA. Present in this sample are approximately 60,000 clones, more than 85% of which were seen just once. The ten top clones hold 6% to 8.5% of the sample. Donors formed part of the validation cohort, which comprised 120 subjects and was distinct from the first cohort of under 750 subjects.

The sequenced sample was PBMCs. This receptor was taken from a woman between 18 and 29 years old in good health and CMV-seropositive. The chain uses TRBV2 and TRBJ2-5; the D gene is perhaps TRBD2, from 5 matching bases. The CDR3 protein is CASSMQAGETQYF. DNA sequence: TGTGCCAGCAGTATGCAGGCGGGAGAGACCCAGTACTTC.